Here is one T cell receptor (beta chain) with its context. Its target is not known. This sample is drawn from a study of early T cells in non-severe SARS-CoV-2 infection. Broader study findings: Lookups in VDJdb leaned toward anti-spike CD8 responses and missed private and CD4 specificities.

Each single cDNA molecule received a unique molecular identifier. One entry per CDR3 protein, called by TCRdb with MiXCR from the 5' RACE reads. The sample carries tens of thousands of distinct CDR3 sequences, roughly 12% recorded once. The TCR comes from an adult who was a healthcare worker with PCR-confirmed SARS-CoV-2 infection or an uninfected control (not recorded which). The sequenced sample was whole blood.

Written as DNA, the CDR3 is TGCGCCAGCAGCTCGGGACAGGCGATAAACTATGGCTACACCTTC. This gives the protein CASSSGQAINYGYTF. The chain has TRBV5-1 and TRBJ1-2; 8 bases fit TRBD1. Germline V lookup: CDR1 SGHRS, CDR2 YFSETQ. Trimming cost V 3 bases and J 2 bases; bases outside gene matches: 6. This CDR3 contains 15 residues.